This note documents a single T cell receptor (beta chain) sequence. Clones were sequenced by immunoSEQ multiplex PCR, and TCRdb holds only the in-frame ones, with some missing. The sample records almost 250,000 clones, approximately 85% being singletons. The data are from a study of blood T cell repertoires in COVID-19. Looking at the study overall: Material from acute and convalescent COVID-19 was sourced from the United States, Italy and Spain.

Which cohort a participant joined came from the clinical history participants gave. The CDR3 totals 15 residues. CDR1 and CDR2 (germline): LNHDA, SQIVND (reference sequence). V gave up 7 bases and J gave up 0 bases, with 15 bases separating them. This sequence was found in a woman aged 45-65 years with acute COVID-19. The sequenced material came from PBMCs or T cells enriched from blood (not recorded which). J is TRBJ1-1 and V is TRBV19, with D perhaps matching TRBD1 (5 bases). CDR3 loop: CASTRDRFLNTEAFF. CDR3 nucleotide sequence: TGTGCCAGTACACGAGACAGATTCCTGAACACTGAAGCTTTCTTT.